The next 16 T cell receptor beta chains were all read from a single sample in a study of graft-versus-host responses after intestinal transplantation. Using immunoSEQ multiplex PCR, the repertoire was profiled, and TCRdb retains in-frame clones only, with some absent. The data show about 25,000 clones, 40% seen once. The material was alloreactive CD4+ T cells from a mixed lymphocyte reaction culture, obtained before intestinal transplant. Described subset: CFSE-low proliferating T cells sorted from roughly 6-day pre-transplant mixed lymphocyte reaction (GvH or HvG direction). The receptors stem from a human patient who received an intestinal transplant.

The chain employs TRBV9 and TRBJ1-4; maybe TRBD1 (5 bases). Trimming left V 7 bases short and J 5 bases short, with 6 bases between. The CDR3 runs 11 residues. Germline V lookup: CDR1 SGDLS, CDR2 YYNGEE. In DNA, the CDR3 is TGTGCCAGCGGGGGGAATGAAAAACTGTTTTTT. Its protein is CASGGNEKLFF.

The chain uses TRBV25-1 and TRBJ1-6; D uncertain. V lost 4 bases to trimming and J lost 0 bases, with 10 bases between them. The germline gives CDR1 MGHDK, CDR2 SYGVNS. The CDR3 is 16 amino acids. CDR3 protein: CASSVGEYSYNSPLHF. Here the CDR3 DNA reads TGTGCCAGCAGTGTAGGAGAGTACTCCTATAATTCACCCCTCCACTTT.

This chain links TRBV7-9 with TRBJ1-1, with 7 positions matching TRBD1. With V trimmed by 5 bases and J by 5 bases, 8 bases remained unmatched. The CDR3 has 14 residues. Germline V gives CDR1 SEHNR, CDR2 FQNEAQ (reference sequence). CDR3 nucleotide sequence: TGTGCCAGCAGCCAAAAACAGGGGTGGACTGAAGCTTTCTTT. Residues: CASSQKQGWTEAFF. Full variable domain (missing parts from reference TRBV7-9 and TRBJ1-1): DTGVSQNPRHKITKRGQNVTFRCDPISEHNRLYWYRQTLGQGPEFLTYFQNEAQLEKSRLLSDRFSAERPKGSFSTLEIQRTEQGDSAMYLCASSQKQGWTEAFFGQGTRLTVV.

This clone appeared once. The chain is built from TRBV19 and TRBJ2-2, with 7 nucleotides matching TRBD2. The CDR3 consists of 15 residues. Germline V lookup: CDR1 LNHDA, CDR2 SQIVND (reference sequence). J was trimmed by 6 bases and V by 5 bases; bases with no gene match: 9. The DNA for the CDR3 is TGTGCCAGTAGTCACCCCGGACTAGTGGCCGGGGAGCTGTTTTTT. This translates into CASSHPGLVAGELFF. The whole variable domain, remainder taken from reference TRBV19 and TRBJ2-2, is DGGITQSPKYLFRKEGQNVTLSCEQNLNHDAMYWYRQDPGQGLRLIYYSQIVNDFQKGDIAEGYSVSREKKESFPLTVTSAQKNPTAFYLCASSHPGLVAGELFFGEGSRLTVL.

The chain carries TRBV28 and TRBJ2-1; unclear D gene. The germline gives CDR1 MDHEN, CDR2 SYDVKM. The length of the CDR3 is 17 residues. V dropped 6 bases and J dropped 1 base, with 19 bases sitting between them. In nucleotides, the CDR3 is TGTGCCAGCAGCCACTTCGGTGGGCACTCGTCCTACAATGAGCAGTTCTTC. Protein: CASSHFGGHSSYNEQFF.

This chain connects TRBV9 to TRBJ1-3; TRBD1 is a possible D gene (6 bases). Per the germline V gene, CDR1 is SGDLS and CDR2 is YYNGEE. The germline V and J ends were trimmed by 2 bases and 8 bases, with 14 bases remaining between them. This CDR3 comprises 14 residues. DNA for the CDR3: TGTGCCAGCAGCGTCATCCGGGAGGGGGACACCATATATTTT. As protein: CASSVIREGDTIYF. Full variable domain (outside the CDR3, taken from reference TRBV9 and TRBJ1-3): DSGVTQTPKHLITATGQRVTLRCSPRSGDLSVYWYQQSLDQGLQFLIQYYNGEERAKGNILERFSAQQFPDLHSELNLSSLELGDSALYFCASSVIREGDTIYFGEGSWLTVV.

This chain connects TRBV11-3 to TRBJ1-5; D is undetermined. CDR1 is SGHNT, CDR2 YENEEA, per germline. V lost 5 bases, J lost 7 bases, and 9 bases lay in between. The CDR3 consists of 12 residues. This CDR3 is CASSKGSQPQHF. The CDR3 DNA sequence: TGTGCCAGCAGCAAAGGGAGCCAGCCCCAGCATTTT.

This clone is labeled as medium-sized. The J gene is TRBJ2-1, the V gene TRBV6-5; the D gene is possibly TRBD2 (6 bases). Germline values: CDR1 MNHEY, CDR2 SVGAGI. V was cut by 0 bases and J by 6 bases, with 9 bases left in between. This CDR3 spans 14 amino acids. CDR3: CASSYSRGGNEQFF. The CDR3 DNA reads as TGTGCCAGCAGTTACTCGAGGGGAGGCAATGAGCAGTTCTTC.

CDR3 nucleotides: TGTGCCAGCCGTTCCTCCGTGGGGGGCACCGGGGAGCTGTTTTTT. Amino acids: CASRSSVGGTGELFF. V is TRBV27 and J is TRBJ2-2; weak D call: TRBD2 (6 bases). There are 15 residues in the CDR3. The V end was cut by 8 bases, the J end by 4 bases, with 17 bases between. Germline V CDR1 and CDR2: MNHEY, SMNVEV (reference sequence).

By sample fraction, this clone is medium-sized (0.01 to 0.1%). The V call is TRBV4-2, the J call TRBJ1-1; possible D gene TRBD1, 6 bases. Germline CDR1 is LGHNA and CDR2 is YNFKEQ. Trimming removed 1 base from V and 2 bases from J, with 14 bases in between. The CDR3 has 16 residues. DNA for the CDR3: TGTGCCAGCAGCCAAGTGGGCGGGGGCCCCAACACTGAAGCTTTCTTT. Translation: CASSQVGGGPNTEAFF.

This clone was counted between two and nine times. The chain recombines TRBV19 with TRBJ1-5; D is perhaps TRBD1 (5 bases). The germline V and J ends were trimmed by 7 bases and 1 base, with 14 bases remaining between them. The CDR3 extends over 15 amino acids. Germline CDR1 LNHDA, CDR2 SQIVND (reference sequence). The CDR3 DNA follows: TGTGCCAGTATTGCACTTGGGGGGAGCAATCAGCCCCAGCATTTT. This encodes CASIALGGSNQPQHF.

The V and J genes are TRBV2 and TRBJ2-7; the D gene is possibly TRBD2 (6 bases). The V end lost 1 base, the J end lost 3 bases, and 25 bases lay between the germline ends. CDR1 is SNHLY and CDR2 is FYNNEI in the germline V gene. The CDR3 extends over 19 amino acids. CDR3 DNA sequence: TGTGCCAGCAGTGAAGAGGGGATTAGCAGGAGGGCCCCTCTCTACGAGCAGTACTTC. Its translation: CASSEEGISRRAPLYEQYF.

The rearrangement joins TRBV5-1 to TRBJ2-6, with TRBD1 identical over 9 bases. With V trimmed by 5 bases and J by 1 base, 7 bases remained unmatched. CDR1 and CDR2 (germline): SGHRS, YFSETQ. The CDR3 spans 17 residues. The CDR3 DNA is TGCGCCAGCAGTACCACCGGGACAGGGTCTGGGGCCAACGTCCTGACTTTC. It codes for CASSTTGTGSGANVLTF.

The J gene is TRBJ1-1, the V gene TRBV5-1; D gene unclear. Trimming cost V 7 bases and J 4 bases, with 17 bases left between them. Germline V gives CDR1 SGHRS, CDR2 YFSETQ. The CDR3 extends over 14 amino acids. Written as DNA, the CDR3 is TGCGCCAGCGCCGGGCCTCAAGGAGGCACTGAAGCTTTCTTT. Its translation is CASAGPQGGTEAFF.

The rearrangement links TRBV19 to TRBJ1-1; D unresolved. This CDR3 contains 13 residues. Germline V lookup: CDR1 LNHDA, CDR2 SQIVND (reference sequence). V was clipped by 6 bases and J by 6 bases, with 14 bases between them. CDR3 nucleotide sequence: TGTGCCAGTAGCCTCCTCCCGTATGCTGAAGCTTTCTTT. This gives the protein CASSLLPYAEAFF. Combining the CDR3 with reference TRBV19 and TRBJ1-1 gives the whole variable domain DGGITQSPKYLFRKEGQNVTLSCEQNLNHDAMYWYRQDPGQGLRLIYYSQIVNDFQKGDIAEGYSVSREKKESFPLTVTSAQKNPTAFYLCASSLLPYAEAFFGQGTRLTVV.

The chain recombines TRBV2 with TRBJ2-3; D perhaps matches TRBD2 (6 bases). Germline CDR1 SNHLY, CDR2 FYNNEI. The CDR3 is 15 residues long. V lost 3 bases, J lost 6 bases, and 16 bases lay in between. The CDR3 DNA sequence: TGTGCCAGCAGTGAGGCGGGAAGCCGGGCGGATACGCAGTATTTT. It encodes CASSEAGSRADTQYF.